The source of this T cell receptor (beta chain) is a study of technical replicates of blood from four donors. Trimming removed 1 base from V and 4 bases from J, with 10 bases in between. Germline lookup yields CDR1 MGHDK and CDR2 SYGVNS. The length of the CDR3 is 15 residues. Clones were sequenced by immunoSEQ multiplex PCR, and TCRdb holds only the in-frame ones, with some missing. The data show 95,000 or so clones, around 95% seen once. This clone was recorded once. The chain employs TRBV25-1 and TRBJ1-4, with D hard to call. This TCR derives from a human donor in good health. Sequencing used T cells isolated from PBMCs. This chain's CDR3 is CASSEFGGSNEKLFF. CDR3 sequence (DNA): TGTGCCAGCAGTGAATTTGGAGGTAGTAATGAAAAACTGTTTTTT. The variable domain in full, with the rest retrieved from reference TRBV25-1 and TRBJ1-4, is EADIYQTPRYLVIGTGKKITLECSQTMGHDKMYWYQQDPGMELHLIHYSYGVNSTEKGDLSSESTVSRIRTEHFPLTLESARPSHTSQYLCASSEFGGSNEKLFFGSGTQLSVL.